These T cell receptor beta chains were read from a single sample in a study of Ad26.COV2.S vaccination and SARS-CoV-2 variants. TCRdb keeps only in-frame clones here, not all; method: immunoSEQ multiplex PCR. Of 400,000 to 450,000 clones in the sample, 75% to 95% were seen once. The material sequenced was peripheral blood, taken in a trial of Ad26.COV2.S vaccine versus placebo. All receptors come from a person aged 18 to 59 who received the Ad26.COV2.S COVID-19 vaccine or a placebo. Each CDR3 is given with its conserved first and last residue. The D gene is left open where the match is weak. The size entry is marked missing in some rows and otherwise reads once, few, many or a size class.

DNA	CDR3	size	D	J	V
TGTGCCTGGAGTTTAACGTTAGCGGGAGGCGCAGATACGCAGTATTTT	CAWSLTLAGGADTQYF	NA	TRBD2	TRBJ2-3	TRBV30
TGCGCCAGCAGGGAGGGCCGGCTAGCGGGTATACAAGAGACCCAGTACTTC	CASREGRLAGIQETQYF	NA	TRBD2	TRBJ2-5	TRBV5-1
TGCGCCAGCAGCCAGGAGGGACAGGGTCCCGGGGAGCTGTTTTTT	CASSQEGQGPGELFF	once	TRBD1	TRBJ2-2	TRBV4-1
TGTGCCAGCAGTGAAGTGGCTAGCGGGAGCTACGAGCAGTACTTC	CASSEVASGSYEQYF	NA	TRBD2	TRBJ2-7	TRBV6-1
TGTGCCAGCAGTCTCCAACCGATGCGGGACCCCTACAATCAGCCCCAGCATTTT	CASSLQPMRDPYNQPQHF	once	NA	TRBJ1-5	TRBV27
TGTGCCAGCAGTACCGGGACTAGCGAATACAATGAGCAGTTCTTC	CASSTGTSEYNEQFF	NA	TRBD2	TRBJ2-1	TRBV27
TGTGCCAGCAGCACCGGCCCCTACGAGCAGTACTTC	CASSTGPYEQYF	NA	NA	TRBJ2-7	TRBV21-1
TGTGCCAGCAGCTTAGATTTAACGAGTGAACTGTTTTTT	CASSLDLTSELFF	once	NA	TRBJ1-4	TRBV7-6
TGTGCCAGCAGCTTAGCGGAAATCTACAATGAGCAGTTCTTC	CASSLAEIYNEQFF	NA	NA	TRBJ2-1	TRBV11-2
TGTGCCATCAGCCAGGGTACGGCTAATGAAAAACTGTTTTTT	CAISQGTANEKLFF	few	NA	TRBJ1-4	TRBV10-3
TGCGCCAGCAGCCAAGAGGACGGCGTTAATGAAAAACTGTTTTTT	CASSQEDGVNEKLFF	NA	NA	TRBJ1-4	TRBV4-1
TGTGCTCGGGCGGGGGGGGGAGAGACCCAGTACTTC	CARAGGGETQYF	NA	TRBD2	TRBJ2-5	TRBV12-5
TGCGCCAGCAGCCCCATGAGTCTATTGTCCTACGAGCAGTACTTC	CASSPMSLLSYEQYF	NA	NA	TRBJ2-7	TRBV5-1
TGTGCCAGCAGTTACGGTATTTATGAAAAACTGTTTTTT	CASSYGIYEKLFF	NA	NA	TRBJ1-4	TRBV6-5
TGTGCCAGCAGTTACTCGCCCAGGGCTGAGCAGTTCTTC	CASSYSPRAEQFF	NA	NA	TRBJ2-1	TRBV6-5
TGCAGCGTAGGCGGGACTAAGGGAGAGCAGTTCTTC	CSVGGTKGEQFF	NA	TRBD2	TRBJ2-1	TRBV29-1
TGTGCCAGCAGCTTGGCCGTCGGGGATGGAAACACCATATATTTT	CASSLAVGDGNTIYF	NA	NA	TRBJ1-3	TRBV5-4
TGTGCCAGCAGCTTAGACCACACTGAAGCTTTCTTT	CASSLDHTEAFF	NA	NA	TRBJ1-1	TRBV28
TGTGCCAGCAGCCTATCGGGGGACAGCAATCAGCCCCAGCATTTT	CASSLSGDSNQPQHF	NA	NA	TRBJ1-5	TRBV6-5
TGCGCCAGCAGCCACCCCAATAGCGGGAGCGAGCAGTACTTC	CASSHPNSGSEQYF	NA	TRBD2	TRBJ2-7	TRBV4-1